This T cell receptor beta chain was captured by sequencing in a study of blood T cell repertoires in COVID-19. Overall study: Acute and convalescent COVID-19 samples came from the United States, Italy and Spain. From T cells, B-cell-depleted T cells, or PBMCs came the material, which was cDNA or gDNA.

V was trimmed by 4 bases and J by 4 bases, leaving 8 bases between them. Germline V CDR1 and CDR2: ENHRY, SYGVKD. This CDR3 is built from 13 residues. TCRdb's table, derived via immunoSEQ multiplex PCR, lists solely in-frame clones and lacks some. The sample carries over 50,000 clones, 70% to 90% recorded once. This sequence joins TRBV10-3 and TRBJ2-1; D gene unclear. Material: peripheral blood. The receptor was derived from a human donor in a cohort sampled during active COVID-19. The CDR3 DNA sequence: TGTGCCATCAGTGTAGAATTATACAATGAGCAGTTCTTC. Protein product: CAISVELYNEQFF.